Here is one T cell receptor (beta chain) with its context. Produced via immunoSEQ multiplex PCR; TCRdb's table is partial and in-frame only. The data contain about 30,000 clones, more than 75% of them singletons. The CDR3 covers 14 residues. The entry originates in a study of somatic mutations in cytotoxic T cells in rheumatoid arthritis. The TCR comes from an adult with rheumatoid arthritis. The sample taken for sequencing was CD8+ T cells sorted from blood. The J gene is TRBJ2-3, the V gene TRBV21-1; the table calls TRBD2, which could not be checked here. TRBV21-1 is described as a pseudogene. DNA of the CDR3: TGTGCCAGCAGCAATAGTGGGGGGGCAGATACGCAGTATTTT. Translated: CASSNSGGADTQYF.